These 23 T cell receptor beta chains came from one sample sequenced in a study of Graves' ophthalmopathy and Graves' hyperthyroidism. RNA served as the template for amplifying TCR beta CDR3 regions. A first-round RT-PCR used HTBI primers, followed by a second-round multiplex PCR. TCRdb re-derived calls from the multiplex PCR reads in MiXCR, one entry per CDR3 protein. This table holds 240,000 or so distinct CDR3 sequences, 45% to 55% found once. The source material was peripheral blood. Source of these receptors: an adult man with Graves' ophthalmopathy.

About this clonotype: In this CDR3 the conserved last residue, phenylalanine or tryptophan, is missing, so a read error is likely. The chain links TRBV20-1 to TRBJ2-7; either TRBD1 or TRBD2 may fit D (5 bases each). CDR3 length: 13 residues. The V end lost 2 bases, the J end lost 3 bases, and 11 bases lay between the germline ends. Germline lookup yields CDR1 DFQATT and CDR2 SNEGSKA (reference sequence). CDR3 coding DNA: TGCAGTGCTAGACCGGGACGGAGCTACGAGCAGTACCTC. Its protein product is CSARPGRSYEQYL.

The table lists this clonotype with a few counts. The CDR3 spells CASKPAGYMKQYF. The CDR3 nucleotides are TGTGCCAGCAAGCCAGCGGGGTACATGAAGCAGTACTTC. The rearrangement uses TRBV2 and TRBJ2-7; 7 bases line up with TRBD2. Germline-derived CDR1 and CDR2 are SNHLY and FYNNEI. V lost 7 bases to trimming and J lost 8 bases; unmatched junction nucleotides: 11. CDR3 length: 13 amino acids. Full variable domain (outside the CDR3, taken from reference TRBV2 and TRBJ2-7): EPEVTQTPSHQVTQMGQEVILRCVPISNHLYFYWYRQILGQKVEFLVSFYNNEISEKSEIFDDQFSVERPDGSNFTLKIRSTKLEDSAMYFCASKPAGYMKQYFGPGTRLTVT.

This clonotype was recorded a few times. No conserved phenylalanine or tryptophan is present at the end of the CDR3, so a read error is the likely explanation. This chain connects TRBV7-9 to TRBJ1-1; D unclear. Trimming took 6 bases from V and 1 from J, leaving 12 bases between them. CDR1 and CDR2 from the germline V gene are SEHNR and FQNEAQ (reference sequence). The CDR3 sequence is 14 residues long. The CDR3 DNA is TGTGCCAGCAGACCCTCCGTGGAGAACACTGAAGCTTTCCTT. Protein sequence: CASRPSVENTEAFL.

The J gene is TRBJ2-7, the V gene TRBV29-1, with D perhaps given as TRBD1 or TRBD2 (6 bases each). Germline V lookup: CDR1 SQVTM, CDR2 ANQGSEA. Trimming stripped 3 bases from V and 5 bases from J, with 17 bases between. This CDR3 is 14 amino acids long. CDR3: CSVDKDRWRDEQYF. For the CDR3, the DNA is TGCAGCGTTGATAAGGACAGATGGAGGGACGAGCAGTACTTC.

This clonotype appeared a few times. This sequence joins TRBV5-5 and TRBJ2-6, with D possibly being TRBD1 (6 bases). Germline loops: CDR1 SGHKS, CDR2 YYEKEE (reference sequence). The germline V and J ends were trimmed by 3 bases and 0 bases, with 10 bases remaining between them. The CDR3 runs 16 residues. CDR3 in amino acids: CASSYTGFSGANVLTF. The CDR3 DNA follows: TGTGCCAGCAGCTACACAGGGTTCTCTGGGGCCAACGTCCTGACTTTC.

A few counts support this clonotype. The chain carries TRBV7-2 and TRBJ2-5; 10 positions match TRBD2. Trimming cost V 1 base and J 4 bases; bases outside gene matches: 9. The CDR3 sequence is 17 residues long. Per germline, CDR1 SGHTA and CDR2 FQGNSA. The DNA of the CDR3 is TGTGCCAGCAGCTTAGAACTAGCGGGAAGGAAAAGAGAGACCCAGTACTTC. Translating it yields CASSLELAGRKRETQYF.

This sequence joins TRBV12-3 or TRBV12-4 and TRBJ2-7; 12 positions agree with TRBD1. This CDR3 has 14 residues. Trimming cost V 5 bases and J 6 bases; bases outside gene matches: 5. The CDR3, as DNA: TGTGCCAGCAGTCCAGGGACAGGGGGCATCGAGCAGTACTTC. Protein: CASSPGTGGIEQYF.

The V and J genes are TRBV9 and TRBJ1-2; 7 nucleotides align to TRBD1. Trimming removed 4 bases from V and 8 bases from J; junction bases left unmatched: 20. The length of the CDR3 is 17 residues. Germline loops: CDR1 SGDLS, CDR2 YYNGEE. The CDR3 here is CASSQARGQAIWGGYTF. CDR3 DNA sequence: TGTGCCAGCAGCCAAGCGCGTGGACAGGCGATCTGGGGAGGCTACACCTTC.

This clonotype was observed a handful of times. This chain connects TRBV4-2 to TRBJ1-3; 7 nucleotides match TRBD1. The CDR3 extends over 15 amino acids. Germline CDR1 LGHNA, CDR2 YNFKEQ. V shed 5 bases and J 2 bases; nucleotides not matched to a gene: 6. The CDR3 protein is CASSSPTGTGNTIYF. The CDR3 bases are TGTGCCAGCAGCTCTCCGACAGGGACTGGAAACACCATATATTTT.

About this clonotype: Possible read error: a much larger clone is one base away. The V and J genes are TRBV7-2 and TRBJ1-4; 9 nucleotides align to TRBD1. The length of the CDR3 is 15 residues. Germline-derived CDR1 and CDR2 are SGHTA and FQGNSA. The CDR3 DNA reads TGTGCCAGCAGTGACAGGGGGGGAACTAGTGAAAAACTGTTTTTT. The encoded protein is CASSDRGGTSEKLFF.

The V and J genes are TRBV5-1 and TRBJ2-7, with 9 bases identical to TRBD1. Unmatched junction bases numbered 5, after V lost 4 bases and J lost 6 bases. This CDR3 contains 13 residues. CDR1 is SGHRS, CDR2 YFSETQ, per germline. CDR3 in DNA: TGCGCCAGCAGCACCCGGGACAGGGCCGAGCAGTACTTC. The encoded protein is CASSTRDRAEQYF.

CDR3: CSVEARGKLFF. In DNA, the CDR3 is TGCAGCGTTGAAGCCAGGGGAAAACTGTTTTTT. The chain joins TRBV29-1 to TRBJ1-4; perhaps TRBD1 as D (6 bases). With 1 base removed from V and 10 bases from J, the gap between germline ends came to 7 bases. This CDR3 spans 11 amino acids. Per the germline V gene, CDR1 is SQVTM and CDR2 is ANQGSEA.

This sequence joins TRBV4-1 and TRBJ2-2; weak D call: TRBD2 (6 bases). Germline CDR1 MGHRA, CDR2 YSYEKL. This CDR3 spans 17 amino acids. The V gene lost 2 bases and the J gene lost 7 bases, with 20 bases spanning the gap. The CDR3 sequence is CASSQIGRREPVGELFF. For the CDR3, the DNA is TGCGCCAGCAGCCAAATTGGGAGGCGCGAACCAGTCGGGGAGCTGTTTTTT.

The rearrangement joins TRBV5-1 to TRBJ2-2, with a possible D match to TRBD2 (5 bases). V lost 0 bases, J lost 1 base, and 7 bases lay in between. The length of the CDR3 is 15 residues. Germline V CDR1 and CDR2: SGHRS, YFSETQ. The CDR3 protein is CASSLVEENTGELFF. Written as DNA, the CDR3 is TGCGCCAGCAGCTTGGTGGAGGAGAACACCGGGGAGCTGTTTTTT.

This clonotype was detected ten times or more. This chain uses TRBV15 with TRBJ1-2; 8 bases line up with TRBD1. The CDR3 totals 13 residues. The germline CDR1 and CDR2 sequences are LNHNV and YYDKDF (reference sequence). V was clipped by 0 bases and J by 14 bases; unmatched bases: 8. The CDR3 DNA sequence: TGTGCCACCAGCAGAGAGGGCAGGGGGCGAAGGACCTTC. It yields the protein CATSREGRGRRTF.

In this sample, this clonotype turned up a few times. This rearrangement joins TRBV7-2 to TRBJ1-1; D is possibly TRBD1 (5 bases). The germline CDR1 and CDR2 sequences are SGHTA and FQGNSA. Trimming cost V 2 bases and J 1 base, with 23 bases left between them. The CDR3 runs 19 residues. This CDR3 reads CASSLYRHQTEGRNTEAFF. The CDR3 nucleotides are TGTGCCAGCAGCTTATATCGGCATCAGACTGAGGGGAGGAACACTGAAGCTTTCTTT.

The J gene is TRBJ2-5, the V gene TRBV10-3; maybe TRBD2 (5 bases). CDR1 and CDR2 (germline): ENHRY, SYGVKD. The CDR3 contains 12 residues. Trimming took 10 bases from V and 7 from J, leaving 16 bases between them. CDR3 sequence (DNA): TGTGCCAGCAGCGAACTCAGCGGGACCCAGTACTTC. This encodes CASSELSGTQYF.

The V call is TRBV5-5, the J call TRBJ1-1; perhaps TRBD1 as D (5 bases). V was clipped by 10 bases and J by 0 bases, with 22 bases between them. The CDR3 spans 16 residues. Germline V gene sequence: CDR1 SGHKS, CDR2 YYEKEE (reference sequence). CDR3 nucleotide sequence: TGTGCCGTTCAGGGCGGGACCGTCCTAATGAACACTGAAGCTTTCTTT. Its translation is CAVQGGTVLMNTEAFF.

The CDR3 DNA sequence: TGTGCCAGCAGTGGTCGGACCCTTAAGATTGAGCAGTACTTC. Its protein is CASSGRTLKIEQYF. The rearrangement joins TRBV6-1 to TRBJ2-7; D unclear. There are 14 residues in the CDR3. The V and J ends lost 4 bases and 7 bases respectively, with 17 bases between them. Germline V gene sequence: CDR1 MNHNS, CDR2 SASEGT.

The V call is TRBV10-3, the J call TRBJ2-7; no definite D call. The CDR3 spans 14 residues. The germline gives CDR1 ENHRY, CDR2 SYGVKD. V was cut by 5 bases and J by 0 bases, with 11 bases left in between. The CDR3 DNA sequence: TGTGCCATCAGTTTGGACGGCGCCTCCTACGAGCAGTACTTC. It is translated as CAISLDGASYEQYF.

The chain is built from TRBV5-1 and TRBJ2-7, with D possibly TRBD2 on 5 matching bases. This CDR3 has 15 residues. With 0 bases removed from V and 5 bases from J, the gap between germline ends came to 15 bases. Germline V gene data show CDR1 as SGHRS and CDR2 as YFSETQ. The CDR3 spells CASSLAAGRVHEQYF. CDR3 DNA: TGCGCCAGCAGCTTGGCCGCCGGGCGGGTGCACGAGCAGTACTTC.

V and J are TRBV2 and TRBJ2-3; D gene unclear. The length of the CDR3 is 15 residues. Trimming stripped 1 base from V and 2 bases from J, with 10 bases between. Germline V gene lookup returns CDR1 SNHLY and CDR2 FYNNEI. CDR3 nucleotides: TGTGCCAGCAGTGAAGACGGGCGCCACACAGATACGCAGTATTTT. The encoded protein is CASSEDGRHTDTQYF.

This chain links TRBV20-1 with TRBJ2-5; D remains ambiguous. The better agreement between TRBJ2-1 and the DNA end casts doubt on the J call. The length of the CDR3 is 11 residues. Germline values: CDR1 DFQATT, CDR2 SNEGSKA (reference sequence). The DNA for the CDR3 is TGCAGTGCTAGAGGTAACAATGAGCAGTTCTTC. Translated, it gives CSARGNNEQFF.